This T cell receptor (beta chain) was obtained from a study of patients and donors after allogeneic stem cell transplantation. TCRdb redid the calling of the RT-PCR reads with MiXCR, one entry per CDR3 protein. This table has approximately 210,000 distinct CDR3 sequences, 35% to 50% appearing once. The V gene end was trimmed by 4 bases and the J gene end by 5 bases; junction bases not matched to a gene: 11. The CDR3 is made up of 16 amino acids. Germline CDR1 is LGHNA and CDR2 is YNFKEQ. The sequencing sample was made of blood, either unsorted or a sorted T cell fraction (not recorded which). V usage is TRBV4-2 and J usage is TRBJ1-2; 9 bases align to TRBD1. The receptor's source is a human donor who was either an allogeneic HSCT recipient or a stem cell or donor lymphocyte infusion donor (not recorded which). It is not recorded whose cells these are; they may come from a transplant donor. The DNA for the CDR3 is TGTGCCAGCAGCCTGACAGGGGGGACAGGCTTTTATGGCTACACCTTC. It codes for CASSLTGGTGFYGYTF.